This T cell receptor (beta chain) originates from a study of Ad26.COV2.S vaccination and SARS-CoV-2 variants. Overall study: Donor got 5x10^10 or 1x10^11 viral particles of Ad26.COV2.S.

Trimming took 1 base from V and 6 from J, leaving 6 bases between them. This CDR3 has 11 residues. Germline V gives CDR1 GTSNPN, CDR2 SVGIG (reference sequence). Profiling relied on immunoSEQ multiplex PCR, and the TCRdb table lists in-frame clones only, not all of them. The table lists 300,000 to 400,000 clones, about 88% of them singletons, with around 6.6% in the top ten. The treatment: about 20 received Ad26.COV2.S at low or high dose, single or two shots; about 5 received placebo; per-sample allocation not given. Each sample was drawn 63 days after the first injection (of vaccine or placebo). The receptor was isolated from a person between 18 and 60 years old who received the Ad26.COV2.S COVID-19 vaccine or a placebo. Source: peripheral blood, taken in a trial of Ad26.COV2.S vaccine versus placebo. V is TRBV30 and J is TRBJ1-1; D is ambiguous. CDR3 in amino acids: CAWSDLAEAFF. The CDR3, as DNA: TGTGCCTGGAGTGATCTTGCTGAAGCTTTCTTT.